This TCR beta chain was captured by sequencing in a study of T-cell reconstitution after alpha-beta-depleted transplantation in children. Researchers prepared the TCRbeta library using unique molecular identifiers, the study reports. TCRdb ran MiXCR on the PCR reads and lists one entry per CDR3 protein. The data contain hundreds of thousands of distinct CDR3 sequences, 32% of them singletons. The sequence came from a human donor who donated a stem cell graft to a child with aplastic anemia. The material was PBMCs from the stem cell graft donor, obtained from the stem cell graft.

The CDR3 protein is CASSLLQAGVGGEQYF. The DNA for the CDR3 is TGTGCCAGCAGCTTACTGCAAGCGGGAGTCGGGGGCGAGCAGTACTTC. This chain joins TRBV7-6 and TRBJ2-7; 8 bases agree with TRBD2. Germline V gene sequence: CDR1 SGHVS, CDR2 FNYEAQ. The V and J ends lost 2 bases and 6 bases, in that order; junction bases with no gene match: 12. This CDR3 is built from 16 residues. The full variable domain, with the rest looked up from reference TRBV7-6 and TRBJ2-7, is GAGVSQSPRYKVTKRGQDVALRCDPISGHVSLYWYRQALGQGPEFLTYFNYEAQQDKSGLPNDRFSAERPEGSISTLTIQRTEQRDSAMYRCASSLLQAGVGGEQYFGPGTRLTVT.